A single T cell receptor beta chain is shown here with its context. This clone was observed once. Its antigen specificity is not known. Base qualities are not at hand, and no much larger clone is one base apart. Each collaborating institution followed its own protocols to collect whole blood in K2EDTA tubes. For TCRbeta analysis, collaborators shipped samples as frozen whole blood, isolated PBMCs, or DNA extracted from either of those sample types. CDR1 is given as SEHNR and CDR2 as FQNEAQ, both from the germline V gene (reference sequence). V has 5 bases trimmed and J has 9 bases trimmed; junction bases matching no gene number 10. The CDR3 spans 14 residues, from the cysteine through the phenylalanine. Solely the CDR3 DNA is kept, with 42 bases framed from the first base. The sample comes from a study of blood T cell repertoires in COVID-19 (dated by TCRdb to 2020 to 2021). Regarding the study in general: The collaborator samples originated in the United States, Italy and Spain and spanned the acute and convalescent phases of COVID-19. The material from the prospective study consisted of cDNA or gDNA derived from T cells, B-cell-depleted T cells, or PBMCs. The dataset comprised deeply sampled blood TCRbeta repertoires from subjects exposed to, actively infected with, or recovered from COVID-19. The repertoires were released in a freely available public database intended as a resource for research on the immune response to SARS-CoV-2. Samples came from the ongoing ImmuneRACE study (first 160 participants) plus 1,254 subjects from 6 global collaborators. Sample metadata almost always included a de-identified subject ID, COVID-19 status, age in years and sex. Where HLA class I and class II types were available, the types were taken from metadata supplied by the sample provider, not from assay-based typing.

TCRbeta CDR3 regions were amplified from genomic DNA by means of the immunoSEQ Assay, a bias-controlled multiplex PCR. The authors processed their data as follows. The number of nucleated cells in each sample was estimated from the amplification of reference gene primers within the assay. To quantify the absolute abundance of each unique TCRbeta CDR3 rearrangement, sequence reads were collapsed and filtered. For each sample, productive Simpson clonality was calculated as the square root of Simpson's diversity index over productive rearrangements. The clones in this table, taken by TCRdb from immuneACCESS, are in-frame only. Not every clone is retained; where verified, under half of the shortfall comes from an unresolved V gene, and the cause of the rest is unknown. The V and J calls and clone size are taken from that table; D and trimming were inferred from the DNA. The table for this sample lists around 180,000 clones; nearly 85% of them were counted only once. The ten largest clones add up to about 5% of the sample.

What the work shows at the level of the full study, not this receptor alone: The amount of clinical and demographic metadata varied by source and participant and was provided uncurated.

The TCR sequence derives from a woman in her 30s with acute or convalescent COVID-19. Sample: peripheral blood. The sequence links TRBV7-9 to TRBJ2-3; 8 bases in the middle match TRBD1. The nucleotide sequence reads TGTGCCAGCAGCGACCGGACAGGGCGCTGGACGCAGTATTTT. Its protein is CASSDRTGRWTQYF.